The entry below describes one T cell receptor (beta chain). Repertoires were generated with immunoSEQ multiplex PCR, while TCRdb's copy carries only in-frame clones and drops some. The sample contains roughly 78,000 clones, less than 90% of which appear only once. In germline, CDR1 is MNHEY, CDR2 SMNVEV (reference sequence). The CDR3 extends over 14 amino acids. V was shortened by 6 bases and J by 4 bases, with 15 bases between the two germline ends. The data were taken from a study of blood T cell repertoires in COVID-19. Material for sequencing was peripheral blood. The J gene is TRBJ1-1, the V gene TRBV27; a possible D gene is TRBD1 (6 bases). The receptor was isolated from an elderly woman with acute or convalescent COVID-19. The CDR3 bases are TGTGCCAGCAGGAAGGAAGGGGGTAGCACTGAAGCTTTCTTT. Its translation: CASRKEGGSTEAFF.